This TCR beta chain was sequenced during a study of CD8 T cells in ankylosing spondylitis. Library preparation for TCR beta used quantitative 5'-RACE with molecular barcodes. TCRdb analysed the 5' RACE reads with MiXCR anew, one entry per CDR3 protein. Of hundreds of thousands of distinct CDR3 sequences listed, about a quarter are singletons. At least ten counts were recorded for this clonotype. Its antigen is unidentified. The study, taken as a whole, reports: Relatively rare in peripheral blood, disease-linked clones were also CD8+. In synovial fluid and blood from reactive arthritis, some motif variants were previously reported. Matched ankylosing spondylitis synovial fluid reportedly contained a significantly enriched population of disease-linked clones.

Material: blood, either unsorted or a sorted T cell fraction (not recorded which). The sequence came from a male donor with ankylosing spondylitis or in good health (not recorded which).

This CDR3 reads CASSSAAMNTEAFF. CDR3 nucleotide sequence: TGTGCCAGCAGCTCAGCGGCAATGAACACTGAAGCTTTCTTT. The chain carries TRBV7-9 and TRBJ1-1; D remains unclear. Per germline, CDR1 SEHNR and CDR2 FQNEAQ (reference sequence). V was trimmed by 4 bases and J by 0 bases, leaving 9 bases between them. CDR3 length: 14 residues.